This T cell receptor (beta chain) was sequenced in a study of graft-versus-host responses after intestinal transplantation. Study as a whole: Anti-thymocyte globulin served as induction for all recipients, who then took tacrolimus and steroids for approximately 3 years.

Bone marrow aspirates were taken post-transplant, from the posterior iliac crest or another site. TCRdb keeps only in-frame clones here, not all; method: immunoSEQ multiplex PCR. Here the sample spans 15,000 to 20,000 clones, approximately 86% being singletons. Points on this clone: As yet, its antigen is unknown.

The V and J ends lost 4 bases and 2 bases respectively, with 8 bases between them. Per the germline V gene, CDR1 is SGHAT and CDR2 is FQNNGV. The CDR3 has 13 residues. Study-wide points: Researchers found GvH clones in recipient marrow, and some showed up first in ileum or blood. Allograft graft-versus-host to host-versus-graft clonal ratios ran high in patients with graft-donor T cell macrochimerism.

This receptor was obtained from a human patient who received an intestinal transplant, so some T cells may come from the graft donor. The J gene is TRBJ1-1, the V gene TRBV11-2; tentative D call: TRBD1 (5 bases). Sequencing was performed on bone marrow, taken approximately 120 days after transplant. The CDR3 spells CASSSQGNTEAFF. CDR3 in DNA: TGTGCCAGCAGCTCCCAGGGAAACACTGAAGCTTTCTTT.